Below, 24 T cell receptor beta chains from the same sample are listed, as sequenced in a study of T-cell reconstitution after alpha-beta-depleted transplantation in children. Using unique molecular identifiers, the investigators prepared the TCRbeta library. One entry per CDR3 protein, called by TCRdb with MiXCR from the PCR reads. The table records roughly 180,000 distinct CDR3 sequences, about 14% of them present only once. Sample: PBMCs from the stem cell graft donor, taken from the stem cell graft. The receptors derive from a human donor who donated a stem cell graft to a child with acute lymphoblastic leukemia.

This chain's CDR3 is CASSLLDHEQFF. In DNA, the CDR3 is TGTGCCAGCAGCTTACTAGATCATGAGCAGTTCTTC. V gene TRBV7-9 combines with J gene TRBJ2-1, with D unresolved. V was pared by 2 bases and J by 8 bases, with 7 bases between. This CDR3 contains 12 residues. CDR1 SEHNR and CDR2 FQNEAQ come from the germline V gene (reference sequence).

This clonotype has at least ten counts. The CDR3 region is CSVPGSGGETQYF. CDR3 nucleotide sequence: TGCAGCGTTCCGGGTAGCGGCGGAGAGACCCAGTACTTC. V usage is TRBV29-1 and J usage is TRBJ2-5, with a weak D call TRBD2 (6 bases). The CDR3 is 13 amino acids. The ends were cut back, 5 bases at V and 4 bases at J, with 14 bases in the middle. Germline V gene lookup returns CDR1 SQVTM and CDR2 ANQGSEA.

This clonotype has ten or more counts. The chain couples TRBV20-1 to TRBJ2-5; TRBD1 agrees at 9 bases. The CDR3 sequence is 14 residues long. Germline assignment: CDR1 DFQATT and CDR2 SNEGSKA (reference sequence). The V and J ends lost 3 bases and 2 bases, in that order; junction bases with no gene match: 4. CDR3: CSARTGQGQETQYF. CDR3 nucleotide sequence: TGCAGTGCTAGGACGGGACAGGGACAAGAGACCCAGTACTTC.

This clonotype appeared once. This sequence may be a read error, since a much larger clone differs from it by one base. CDR3 loop: CSARVGVGVSDTQYF. Written as DNA, the CDR3 is TGCAGTGCTAGAGTAGGAGTGGGAGTTAGCGATACGCAGTATTTT. This chain links TRBV20-1 with TRBJ2-3, with D perhaps TRBD2 (5 bases). Trimming took 1 base from V and 6 from J, leaving 17 bases between them. The CDR3 length is 15 residues. Germline loops: CDR1 DFQATT, CDR2 SNEGSKA (reference sequence).

This clonotype was observed at least ten times. J is TRBJ1-1 and V is TRBV5-1; D remains ambiguous. In germline, CDR1 is SGHRS, CDR2 YFSETQ. The CDR3 sequence is 12 residues long. Between the trimmed V and J ends, which lost 2 bases and 2 bases, there was a span of 4 bases. DNA for the CDR3: TGCGCCAGCAGCTTTAGCAACACTGAAGCTTTCTTT. Protein sequence: CASSFSNTEAFF.

This clonotype was picked up many times. The chain's CDR3 is CASSPGQGSSYNSPLHF. Here the CDR3 DNA reads TGTGCCAGCAGCCCAGGACAGGGGAGCTCCTATAATTCACCCCTCCACTTT. The chain couples TRBV4-2 to TRBJ1-6, with 9 positions matching TRBD1. The CDR3 runs to 17 residues. J gave up 0 bases and V 4 bases, and 4 bases lay outside the gene matches. Germline lookup yields CDR1 LGHNA and CDR2 YNFKEQ.

The DNA for the CDR3 is TGTGCCAGTTCCCTACTAATAGGGTTGGATGAGCAGTTCTTC. It yields the protein CASSLLIGLDEQFF. The genes are TRBV9 and TRBJ2-1; D not certain. Germline loops: CDR1 SGDLS, CDR2 YYNGEE. The CDR3 has 14 amino acids. V was clipped by 8 bases and J by 8 bases, with 20 bases between them. Full variable domain (rest looked up from reference TRBV9 and TRBJ2-1): DSGVTQTPKHLITATGQRVTLRCSPRSGDLSVYWYQQSLDQGLQFLIQYYNGEERAKGNILERFSAQQFPDLHSELNLSSLELGDSALYFCASSLLIGLDEQFFGPGTRLTVL.

Comments on this clonotype: A much more abundant neighbour one base away suggests this may be a read error. The chain combines TRBV5-1 with TRBJ1-5; no reliable D call. The CDR3 covers 15 residues. Germline assignment: CDR1 SGHRS and CDR2 YFSETQ. The CDR3 nucleotides read TGCGCCAGCAGCTTGGGTCCCACAGAAGCGCGCCCCCAGCGTTTT. Amino acid sequence: CASSLGPTEARPQRF. Using reference TRBV5-1 and TRBJ1-5 for the parts outside the CDR3, the full variable domain is KAGVTQTPRYLIKTRGQQVTLSCSPISGHRSVSWYQQTPGQGLQFLFEYFSETQRNKGNFPGRFSGRQFSNSRSEMNVSTLELGDSALYLCASSLGPTEARPQRFGDGTRLSIL.

This clonotype has a count of ten or more. The chain uses TRBV5-5 and TRBJ2-5; TRBD2 matches 10 bases. This CDR3 comprises 17 residues. J lost 3 bases, V lost 4 bases, and 12 bases had no gene match. CDR1 and CDR2 (germline): SGHKS, YYEKEE (reference sequence). CDR3 protein: CASSPSGRAMLEETQYF. Written as DNA, the CDR3 is TGTGCCAGCAGCCCCAGCGGGAGGGCCATGTTGGAAGAGACCCAGTACTTC.

This clonotype was seen many times. The chain employs TRBV12-3 or TRBV12-4 and TRBJ2-2, with TRBD1 matching 12 bases. Trimming cost V 3 bases and J 7 bases; bases outside gene matches: 3. The CDR3 consists of 15 residues. This chain's CDR3 is CASSLGTGGVGELFF. CDR3 coding DNA: TGTGCCAGCAGTTTGGGGACAGGGGGCGTCGGGGAGCTGTTTTTT.

The chain carries TRBV12-3 or TRBV12-4 and TRBJ2-3; 7 nucleotides line up with TRBD1. With 5 bases clipped from V and 2 bases from J, the junction kept 4 bases outside the gene matches. The CDR3 runs to 14 residues. Written as DNA, the CDR3 is TGTGCCAGCAGTCGACAGGGTTTCACAGATACGCAGTATTTT. Its protein product is CASSRQGFTDTQYF.

With respect to this clonotype: One base away lies a much larger clone, so this may be a sequencing read error. V gene TRBV6-1 combines with J gene TRBJ2-6; D may be TRBD1 (6 bases). Germline CDR1 MNHNS, CDR2 SASEGT. CDR3 length: 15 amino acids. CDR3 loop: CASSAGVSGANGLTF. DNA for the CDR3: TGTGCCAGCAGTGCAGGGGTCTCTGGGGCCAACGGCCTGACTTTC.

The genes are TRBV12-3 or TRBV12-4 and TRBJ1-4, with unresolved D. V dropped 5 bases and J dropped 0 bases, with 7 bases sitting between them. The CDR3 runs 14 residues. Here the CDR3 reads CASSRPATNEKLFF. Written as DNA, the CDR3 is TGTGCCAGCAGTCGCCCTGCAACTAATGAAAAACTGTTTTTT.

This clonotype came up many times. This chain connects TRBV7-9 to TRBJ2-3, with a tentative D call TRBD2 (6 bases). Per germline, CDR1 SEHNR and CDR2 FQNEAQ (reference sequence). The CDR3 is 16 residues long. V was clipped by 3 bases and J by 5 bases, with 18 bases between them. The CDR3 region has the DNA TGTGCCAGCAGCTTTTGGCGGGACCCTCGCAGAGATACGCAGTATTTT. Translation gives CASSFWRDPRRDTQYF. Drawing the rest from reference TRBV7-9 and TRBJ2-3, the complete variable domain is DTGVSQNPRHKITKRGQNVTFRCDPISEHNRLYWYRQTLGQGPEFLTYFQNEAQLEKSRLLSDRFSAERPKGSFSTLEIQRTEQGDSAMYLCASSFWRDPRRDTQYFGPGTRLTVL.

This clonotype was recorded at least ten times. One end of the junction does not line up with germline, which may come from a read error. CDR3 nucleotide sequence: TGCGCCAGCAGCTTGGTGGGGGGAAAGAACGCCGGGGAGCTGTTTTTT. It yields the protein CASSLVGGKNAGELFF. The genes are TRBV5-1 and TRBJ2-2, with D possibly matching TRBD2 (6 bases). The CDR3 has 16 residues. The germline V gene encodes CDR1 SGHRS and CDR2 YFSETQ.

This clonotype came up many times. The rearrangement uses TRBV12-3 or TRBV12-4 and TRBJ2-7; 14 bases fit TRBD2. The junction had 9 bases not matched to a gene; V was cut back by 5 bases and J by 3 bases. There are 17 residues in the CDR3. CDR3 DNA: TGTGCCAGCAGTACCGGGACTAGCGGGAGTGTCGGCTACGAGCAGTACTTC. Amino acids: CASSTGTSGSVGYEQYF.

Many counts were recorded for this clonotype. The chain has TRBV2 and TRBJ2-7; D gene unclear. Germline V gives CDR1 SNHLY, CDR2 FYNNEI. CDR3 length: 13 residues. V was shortened by 6 bases and J by 5 bases, with 14 bases between the two germline ends. Written as DNA, the CDR3 is TGTGCCAGCAGATACACAGAGGTAGACGAGCAGTACTTC. Its protein is CASRYTEVDEQYF.

This clonotype was seen ten or more times. The chain employs TRBV12-3 or TRBV12-4 and TRBJ2-5; 13 positions agree with TRBD2. Losses at the gene ends were 4 bases for V and 1 base for J; bases not matched to a gene: 3. This CDR3 is 16 amino acids long. The CDR3 region has the DNA TGTGCCAGCAGTTCCAGACTAGCGGGAGGCCAAGAGACCCAGTACTTC. Translation gives CASSSRLAGGQETQYF.

There are many counts of this clonotype. V is TRBV7-8 and J is TRBJ2-1, with a tentative D call TRBD2 (5 bases). The germline V and J ends were trimmed by 4 bases and 5 bases, with 18 bases remaining between them. CDR1 SGHVS and CDR2 FQNEAQ come from the germline V gene. This CDR3 has 16 amino acids. The CDR3 protein is CASSSGWAKGHNEQFF. The CDR3 nucleotides are TGTGCCAGCAGCTCGGGATGGGCAAAAGGTCACAATGAGCAGTTCTTC.

There are many counts of this clonotype. V gene TRBV11-2 combines with J gene TRBJ1-3; D gene ambiguous. CDR3 length: 14 amino acids. Trimming took off 4 bases at V and 0 bases at J, with 7 bases between the two ends. CDR1 is SGHAT, CDR2 FQNNGV, per germline. This chain's CDR3 is CASSSGSSGNTIYF. The CDR3 bases are TGTGCCAGCAGCTCTGGATCCTCTGGAAACACCATATATTTT.

This clonotype was seen more than once but under ten times. The chain is built from TRBV19 and TRBJ1-1; D gene ambiguous. The CDR3 length is 14 residues. The germline CDR1 and CDR2 sequences are LNHDA and SQIVND (reference sequence). Deletions cut 5 bases from V and 4 bases from J, with 14 bases between. CDR3 DNA: TGTGCCAGTAGTCCCCTGTGGCGGCTCACTGAAGCTTTCTTT. This encodes CASSPLWRLTEAFF.

This clonotype was observed at least ten times. The chain employs TRBV9 and TRBJ2-1, with 8 bases matching TRBD2. CDR3 length: 15 residues. V was clipped by 3 bases and J by 8 bases; unmatched bases: 10. The germline gives CDR1 SGDLS, CDR2 YYNGEE. CDR3 protein: CASSGVSGIGDEQFF. In nucleotides, the CDR3 is TGTGCCAGCAGCGGTGTTAGCGGGATTGGGGATGAGCAGTTCTTC.

The chain has TRBV6-1 and TRBJ2-1; 12 nucleotides align to TRBD2. This CDR3 has 15 amino acids. V dropped 5 bases and J dropped 6; count of bases not matched to a gene: 5. Germline V gene data show CDR1 as MNHNS and CDR2 as SASEGT. CDR3 sequence (DNA): TGTGCCAGCAGTCCTACTAGCGGGAGGTCCAATGAGCAGTTCTTC. Amino acid sequence: CASSPTSGRSNEQFF.

The table lists this clonotype with many counts. V usage is TRBV29-1 and J usage is TRBJ1-2; D is perhaps TRBD1 (5 bases). The CDR3 is 15 amino acids. Trimming removed 4 bases at V and 4 bases at J, with 19 bases between. Germline V gives CDR1 SQVTM, CDR2 ANQGSEA. In DNA, the CDR3 is TGCAGCGTTGTCCAGGGTGCCAACCGGGGCTATGGCTACACCTTC. The encoded protein is CSVVQGANRGYGYTF. The variable domain in full, with the rest retrieved from reference TRBV29-1 and TRBJ1-2, is SAVISQKPSRDICQRGTSLTIQCQVDSQVTMMFWYRQQPGQSLTLIATANQGSEATYESGFVIDKFPISRPNLTFSTLTVSNMSPEDSSIYLCSVVQGANRGYGYTFGSGTRLTVV.